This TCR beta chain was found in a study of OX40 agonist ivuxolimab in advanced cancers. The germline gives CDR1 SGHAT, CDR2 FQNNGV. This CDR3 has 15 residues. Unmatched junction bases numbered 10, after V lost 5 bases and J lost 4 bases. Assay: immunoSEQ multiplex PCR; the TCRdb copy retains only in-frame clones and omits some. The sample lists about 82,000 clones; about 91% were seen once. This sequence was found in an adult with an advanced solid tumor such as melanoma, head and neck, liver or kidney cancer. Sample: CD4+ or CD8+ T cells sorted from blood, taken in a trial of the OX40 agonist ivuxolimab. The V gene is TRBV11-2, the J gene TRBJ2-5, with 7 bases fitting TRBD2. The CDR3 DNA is TGTGCCAGCAGCCGCGGGGGAGCTTGGGGAGAGACCCAGTACTTC. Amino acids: CASSRGGAWGETQYF.